The entry that follows covers one TCR beta chain sequence. How the authors handled the data: For nucleated cells, counts were estimated from reference gene primer amplification. Sequencing was performed with immunoSEQ multiplex PCR; in TCRdb, only in-frame clones are kept and a portion is missing. D and trimming were read from the DNA, whereas the V and J calls and clone size are those reported in that table. The table lists about 89,000 clones, roughly 80% of them singletons, with approximately 11% in the top ten. Trimming cost V 3 bases and J 1 base, with 9 bases left between them. The CDR3 sequence is 14 residues long. Germline loops: CDR1 MNHNS, CDR2 SASEGT. The data originate from a study of blood T cell repertoires in COVID-19. Turning to the study itself: Sites across the United States, Italy and Spain contributed samples from acute and convalescent COVID-19. The cDNA or gDNA used as material had been derived from T cells, B-cell-depleted T cells, or PBMCs.

This sequence joins TRBV6-1 and TRBJ1-1; D might be TRBD1 (5 bases). Sequencing was done on a sample of peripheral blood. The source of this sequence is a woman of 80 years or more with acute or convalescent COVID-19. The DNA for the CDR3 is TGTGCCAGCAGTGAGCAGGGCGCGAACACTGAAGCTTTCTTT. Encoded protein: CASSEQGANTEAFF.